The 30 T cell receptor beta chains reported below all come from one sample, sequenced in a study of spatial heterogeneity in lung cancer (dated by TCRdb to about 2019). Library prep was done by 5' RACE. Sequencer: NextSeq 500. TCRdb reran the public reads through fastp at Q25 and MiXCR, keeping productive beta chains. Entries that share a CDR3 protein sequence are merged under the most common genes and DNA. Recorded for this sample are 10,000 to 15,000 distinct CDR3 sequences; 3.5% to 4% of them occurred a single time. Around 45% of the sample is held by the ten biggest clonotypes. The time point label on this specimen signifies: sample taken at primary tumor resection. Source: PBMCs, taken at surgery. The source of these receptors is a male donor with early-stage non-small cell lung cancer.

This clonotype was counted many times. This chain joins TRBV12-3 or TRBV12-4 and TRBJ2-1; 9 bases line up with TRBD2. The CDR3 has 16 residues. The trim removed 6 bases at V and 3 bases at J, leaving 9 bases unmatched. CDR3 sequence reads: CASSSPLAGIYNEQFF. The CDR3 nucleotides read TGTGCCAGCAGCTCCCCCCTAGCGGGGATCTACAATGAGCAGTTCTTC.

The table lists this clonotype with many counts. V usage is TRBV4-1 and J usage is TRBJ1-6; D uncertain. This CDR3 has 15 residues. The V and J ends lost 0 bases and 8 bases respectively, with 11 bases between them. Germline CDR1 is MGHRA and CDR2 is YSYEKL. The CDR3 spells CASSQEGFGYSPLHF. The CDR3 DNA is TGCGCCAGCAGCCAAGAAGGGTTCGGTTATTCACCCCTCCACTTT.

The table lists this clonotype with many counts. The V gene is TRBV10-2, the J gene TRBJ2-4; 11 bases match TRBD2. Germline V gene lookup returns CDR1 WSHSY and CDR2 SAAADI. The CDR3 consists of 15 residues. V lost 10 bases, J lost 3 bases, and 8 bases stayed unmatched. The CDR3 protein is CANEYSGRGKNIQYF. DNA of the CDR3: TGCGCCAACGAGTATAGCGGGAGGGGCAAAAACATTCAGTACTTC.

This clonotype was seen a handful of times. The junction and the germline gene differ at one end; a read error may be behind it. This chain joins TRBV10-3 and TRBJ2-7, with TRBD1 identical over 8 bases. The length of the CDR3 is 14 residues. Germline V CDR1 and CDR2: ENHRY, SYGVKD. For the CDR3, the DNA is TGTGCCACCAGTGGGGAGACAGGGGCCGACGAGCAGTACTTC. This codes for CATSGETGADEQYF.

This clonotype was recorded at least ten times. V gene TRBV20-1 combines with J gene TRBJ1-4, with TRBD1 as a possible D gene (6 bases). CDR1 is DFQATT and CDR2 is SNEGSKA in the germline V gene (reference sequence). The CDR3 runs to 15 residues. V lost 3 bases, J lost 4 bases, and 15 bases lay in between. The CDR3 DNA is TGCAGTGCTAGGGGATCGACAGGAGTTAATGAAAAACTGTTTTTT. Protein: CSARGSTGVNEKLFF.

This clonotype was seen many times. The chain carries TRBV20-1 and TRBJ2-2, with 11 bases identical to TRBD2. This CDR3 is 17 amino acids long. J was trimmed by 6 bases and V by 3 bases; bases with no gene match: 12. Germline CDR1 reads DFQATT; CDR2 reads SNEGSKA (reference sequence). The CDR3 loop is CSASPIGLAGGSGELFF. The DNA for the CDR3 is TGCAGTGCTAGTCCCATCGGGCTAGCGGGAGGCTCCGGGGAGCTGTTTTTT.

J is TRBJ2-1 and V is TRBV4-2; 8 bases align to TRBD2. V lost 0 bases, J lost 9 bases, and 10 bases stayed unmatched. Per germline, CDR1 LGHNA and CDR2 YNFKEQ. The CDR3 consists of 16 residues. The CDR3 protein is CASSQEAQREFGEQFF. The CDR3 DNA is TGTGCCAGCAGCCAAGAGGCGCAGCGGGAGTTTGGTGAGCAGTTCTTC.

This clonotype has a count of ten or more. CDR3 in amino acids: CAISESGGRTEAFF. DNA for the CDR3: TGTGCCATCAGTGAGTCTGGGGGACGCACTGAAGCTTTCTTT. The J gene is TRBJ1-1, the V gene TRBV10-3; possibly TRBD1 for D (5 bases). The V gene lost 0 bases and the J gene lost 4 bases, with 9 bases spanning the gap. The CDR3 contains 14 residues. CDR1 is ENHRY, CDR2 SYGVKD, per germline.

This clonotype occurred many times. CDR3: CSVAGSSYNEQFF. The CDR3 coding sequence is TGCAGCGTTGCGGGGAGCTCCTACAATGAGCAGTTCTTC. V is TRBV29-1 and J is TRBJ2-1, with D possibly TRBD2 on 5 matching bases. Germline V gives CDR1 SQVTM, CDR2 ANQGSEA. V was shortened by 4 bases and J by 0 bases, with 7 bases between the two germline ends. The CDR3 is made up of 13 amino acids.

The rearrangement uses TRBV18 and TRBJ1-4; D is ambiguous. This CDR3 region has 15 residues. Germline values: CDR1 KGHSH, CDR2 LQKENI. V lost 1 base to trimming and J lost 0 bases, with 6 bases between them. CDR3: CASSPLPATNEKLFF. The DNA of the CDR3 is TGTGCCAGCTCACCACTTCCTGCAACTAATGAAAAACTGTTTTTT.

Only a few counts were recorded for this clonotype. The chain couples TRBV20-1 to TRBJ2-5; either TRBD1 or TRBD2 may supply D (7 bases each). With 5 bases removed from V and 0 bases from J, the gap between germline ends came to 13 bases. The CDR3 is 14 residues long. The germline V gene encodes CDR1 DFQATT and CDR2 SNEGSKA (reference sequence). CDR3 region: CSAPGRGHQETQYF. CDR3 nucleotide sequence: TGCAGTGCTCCGGGGAGGGGGCACCAAGAGACCCAGTACTTC.

In its sample, this clonotype was seen many times. The chain carries TRBV6-2 or TRBV6-3 and TRBJ2-7; D is perhaps TRBD1 (6 bases). Germline V CDR1 and CDR2: MNHEY, SVGEGT. The CDR3 covers 13 residues. The ends were cut back, 5 bases at V and 6 bases at J, with 14 bases in the middle. This chain's CDR3 is CASSAHAGAEQYF. For the CDR3, the DNA is TGTGCCAGCAGTGCCCATGCAGGGGCCGAGCAGTACTTC.

This clonotype has a handful of counts. The J gene is TRBJ2-7, the V gene TRBV20-1; 8 nucleotides agree with TRBD2. Germline lookup yields CDR1 DFQATT and CDR2 SNEGSKA (reference sequence). With 4 bases clipped from V and 1 base from J, the junction kept 9 bases outside the gene matches. The CDR3 totals 15 residues. The CDR3 protein is CSANGLAGASYEQYF. The CDR3 coding sequence is TGCAGTGCTAATGGGCTAGCGGGTGCTTCCTACGAGCAGTACTTC.

This clonotype was seen repeatedly, ten times or more. This rearrangement joins TRBV7-9 to TRBJ2-7; 9 bases fit TRBD1. CDR1 and CDR2 (germline): SEHNR, FQNEAQ (reference sequence). J was trimmed by 4 bases and V by 5 bases; bases with no gene match: 6. The CDR3 extends over 14 amino acids. The CDR3 coding sequence is TGTGCCAGCAGCCCCCGGACAGGGGTGTACGAGCAGTACTTC. It specifies CASSPRTGVYEQYF.

In this sample, this clonotype turned up many times. CDR3 in DNA: TGTGCCAGCAGTAGGCAGCGCACAGATACGCAGTATTTT. Amino acid sequence: CASSRQRTDTQYF. The V gene is TRBV5-5, the J gene TRBJ2-3, with D unresolved. Germline assignment: CDR1 SGHKS and CDR2 YYEKEE (reference sequence). Trimming cost V 5 bases and J 1 base, with 8 bases left between them. This CDR3 has 13 residues.

This clonotype was recorded many times. CDR3 coding DNA: TGTGCCAGCTCACCACGACGGGGAGAGACCCAGTACTTC. Its protein product is CASSPRRGETQYF. The chain links TRBV18 to TRBJ2-5, with D perhaps TRBD2 (5 bases). V was shortened by 1 base and J by 4 bases, with 7 bases between the two germline ends. This CDR3 comprises 13 residues. Germline V gene lookup returns CDR1 KGHSH and CDR2 LQKENI.

This clonotype appeared a few times. The gene calls are TRBV28 and TRBJ1-1; D is unclear. The CDR3 extends over 14 amino acids. Germline CDR1 and CDR2: MDHEN and SYDVKM. V was cut by 5 bases and J by 1 base, with 11 bases left in between. The CDR3 loop reads CASSPRRANTEAFF. As DNA, the CDR3 is TGTGCCAGCAGTCCGCGGAGAGCGAACACTGAAGCTTTCTTT.

This clonotype was observed many times. The chain is built from TRBV28 and TRBJ1-5, with 9 bases that match TRBD1. The ends lost 6 bases at V and 6 bases at J; junction bases unmatched: 6. Germline values: CDR1 MDHEN, CDR2 SYDVKM. The CDR3 is made up of 14 amino acids. CDR3 protein: CASRTGGGSQPQHF. For the CDR3, the DNA is TGTGCCAGCAGGACAGGGGGTGGGAGTCAGCCCCAGCATTTT.

This chain connects TRBV6-2 or TRBV6-3 to TRBJ2-7; D not certain. CDR1 is MNHEY, CDR2 SVGEGT, per germline. The CDR3 loop spans 13 amino acids. Trimming stripped 0 bases from V and 4 bases from J, with 7 bases between. CDR3 coding DNA: TGTGCCAGCAGTTACTCGAACCAATACGAGCAGTACTTC. Translating gives CASSYSNQYEQYF.

There are many counts of this clonotype. This chain links TRBV11-2 with TRBJ2-1; no reliable D call. The CDR3 length is 14 residues. CDR1 is SGHAT and CDR2 is FQNNGV in the germline V gene. V was trimmed by 6 bases and J by 2 bases, leaving 11 bases between them. In nucleotides, the CDR3 is TGTGCCAGCAGTTCAGTGGTGGCCTACAATGAGCAGTTCTTC. It codes for CASSSVVAYNEQFF.

Concerning this clonotype itself: This may be a read error: a much more frequent sequence differs by one nucleotide. The chain couples TRBV24-1 to TRBJ2-1; the match to TRBD1 covers 10 bases. Germline values: CDR1 KGHDR, CDR2 SFDVKD. This CDR3 comprises 14 residues. Here the CDR3 reads CVTRRQGADNEQFF. The CDR3 region has the DNA TGTGTCACCAGACGACAGGGGGCCGACAATGAGCAGTTCTTC.

This clonotype occurred a few times. V is TRBV7-2 and J is TRBJ1-1; tentative D call: TRBD1 (6 bases). Trimming left V 4 bases short and J 3 bases short, with 15 bases between. The CDR3 consists of 15 residues. In germline, CDR1 is SGHTA, CDR2 FQGNSA. CDR3 region: CASSSPFGGHTEAFF. For the CDR3, the DNA is TGTGCCAGCAGCTCCCCCTTCGGGGGGCACACTGAAGCTTTCTTT.

There are many counts of this clonotype. This chain connects TRBV28 to TRBJ2-4; D is uncertain. The germline V gene encodes CDR1 MDHEN and CDR2 SYDVKM. V lost 5 bases, J lost 0 bases, and 11 bases lay in between. This CDR3 region has 15 residues. The CDR3 DNA follows: TGTGCCAGCAGTCCGCCGACTGGAGCCAAAAACATTCAGTACTTC. Amino acid sequence: CASSPPTGAKNIQYF.

The sample holds many counts of this clonotype. V and J are TRBV4-2 and TRBJ1-5; tentatively, D is TRBD1 (5 bases). V lost 4 bases to trimming and J lost 4 bases, with 8 bases between them. Germline values: CDR1 LGHNA, CDR2 YNFKEQ. This CDR3 comprises 13 residues. Written as DNA, the CDR3 is TGTGCCAGCAGCCCGGGACGGAATCAGCCCCAGCATTTT. Amino acid sequence: CASSPGRNQPQHF.

In this sample, this clonotype turned up a few times. This rearrangement joins TRBV12-3 or TRBV12-4 to TRBJ2-7; D possibly corresponds to TRBD1 (5 bases). V was cut by 8 bases and J by 2 bases, with 16 bases left in between. The CDR3 is made up of 14 amino acids. The CDR3 DNA is TGTGCCAGCTCACTGGGGCATGAGGCCTACGAGCAGTACTTC. This gives the protein CASSLGHEAYEQYF.

This clonotype came up many times. This chain uses TRBV28 with TRBJ1-6; 7 bases map to TRBD1. The CDR3 is 15 amino acids. V lost 4 bases to trimming and J lost 8 bases; unmatched junction nucleotides: 8. The germline V gene has CDR1 MDHEN and CDR2 SYDVKM. The CDR3 nucleotides are TGTGCCAGCAGTTCCGCGACAGGGTTTCATTCACCCCTCCACTTT. Residues: CASSSATGFHSPLHF.

This clonotype was observed many times. The genes are TRBV2 and TRBJ2-7; TRBD2 is a possible D gene (5 bases). Germline V gene data show CDR1 as SNHLY and CDR2 as FYNNEI. The CDR3 sequence is 15 residues long. Trimming left V 1 base short and J 0 bases short, with 10 bases between. Here the CDR3 reads CASSEGRVNSYEQYF. The CDR3 bases are TGTGCCAGCAGTGAAGGGCGGGTTAACTCCTACGAGCAGTACTTC.

This clonotype appeared many times. The chain joins TRBV5-1 to TRBJ2-5, with TRBD1 as a possible D gene (6 bases). This CDR3 contains 14 residues. Germline lookup yields CDR1 SGHRS and CDR2 YFSETQ. V was pared by 6 bases and J by 2 bases, with 14 bases between. The CDR3 DNA follows: TGCGCCAGCACCACCCAAGGGGGTCAAGAGACCCAGTACTTC. Protein: CASTTQGGQETQYF.

In its sample, this clonotype was seen many times. The CDR3 region has the DNA TGTGCCAGCAGTTTATGGGCTAAAGAGACCCAGTACTTC. This gives the protein CASSLWAKETQYF. The chain couples TRBV28 to TRBJ2-5; D gene uncertain. V was shortened by 0 bases and J by 3 bases, with 5 bases between the two germline ends. Germline V gene sequence: CDR1 MDHEN, CDR2 SYDVKM. The CDR3 runs 13 residues.

V gene TRBV20-1 combines with J gene TRBJ2-7, with D possibly being TRBD1 or TRBD2 (5 bases each). Germline CDR1 and CDR2: DFQATT and SNEGSKA (reference sequence). The CDR3 covers 15 residues. The germline V and J ends were trimmed by 0 bases and 3 bases, with 15 bases remaining between them. The CDR3: CSARDTKGTLYEQYF. As DNA, the CDR3 is TGCAGTGCTAGAGATACGAAAGGGACCCTCTACGAGCAGTACTTC.